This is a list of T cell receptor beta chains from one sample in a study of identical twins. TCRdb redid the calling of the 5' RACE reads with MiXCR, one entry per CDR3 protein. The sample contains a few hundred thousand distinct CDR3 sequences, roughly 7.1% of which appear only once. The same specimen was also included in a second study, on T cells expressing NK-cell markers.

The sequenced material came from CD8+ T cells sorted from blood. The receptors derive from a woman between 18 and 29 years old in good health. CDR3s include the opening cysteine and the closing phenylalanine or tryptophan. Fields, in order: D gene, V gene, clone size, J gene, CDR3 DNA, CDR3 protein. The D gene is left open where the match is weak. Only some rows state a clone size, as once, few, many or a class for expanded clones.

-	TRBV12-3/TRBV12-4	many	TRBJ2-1	TGTGCCACCAGGTCGGCAGACCCTTACAATGAGCAGTTCTTC	CATRSADPYNEQFF
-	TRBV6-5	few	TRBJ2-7	TGTGCCAGCAGTTACGGCGGGACCCCCTACGAGCAGTACTTC	CASSYGGTPYEQYF
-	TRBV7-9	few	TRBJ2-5	TGTGCCAGCAGCTCCCGCTGGGAGGAGACCCAGTACTTC	CASSSRWEETQYF
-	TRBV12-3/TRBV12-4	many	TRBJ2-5	TGTGCCAGCAGTTTGGCTCTAGGAGAGACCCAGTACTTC	CASSLALGETQYF
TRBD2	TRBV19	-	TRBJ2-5	TGTGCCAGTAGTATAGATTCCGAGACGACTAGCGGGGGACTTCAAGAGACCCAGTACTTC	CASSIDSETTSGGLQETQYF
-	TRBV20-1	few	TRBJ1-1	TGCAGTGCTTCGTCCCTTACAGGGACCCCTGAAGCTTTCTTT	CSASSLTGTPEAFF
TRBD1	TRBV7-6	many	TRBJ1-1	TGTGCCAGCAGCTTAGAGGGGGACAGCATGAACACTGAAGCTTTCTTT	CASSLEGDSMNTEAFF
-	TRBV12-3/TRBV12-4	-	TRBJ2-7	TGTGCCAGCAGTTTGGCCGGAGGGGACGAGCAGTACTTC	CASSLAGGDEQYF
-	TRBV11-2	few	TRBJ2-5	TGTGCCAGCAGCTTAGGGTTAGTAGGGTCTCAAGAGACCCAGTACTTC	CASSLGLVGSQETQYF
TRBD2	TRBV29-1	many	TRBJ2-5	TGCAGCGTTGTTTGGTCTAGCGGCCAAGAGACCCAGTACTTC	CSVVWSSGQETQYF
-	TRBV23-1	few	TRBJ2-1	TGCGCCAGCAGTCCGGATACTTGGATCTCCTACAATGAGCAGTTCTTC	CASSPDTWISYNEQFF
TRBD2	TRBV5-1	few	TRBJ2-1	TGCGCCAGCAGAACCGGGACTAGCGGGGTTATTGAGCAGTTCTTC	CASRTGTSGVIEQFF
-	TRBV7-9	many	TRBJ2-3	TGTGCCTCCTTTAAAGGGACTCCCCGCACAGATACGCAGTATTTT	CASFKGTPRTDTQYF
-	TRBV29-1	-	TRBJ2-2	TGCAGCGTTGATTGGGGTGACACCGGGGAGCTGTTTTTT	CSVDWGDTGELFF
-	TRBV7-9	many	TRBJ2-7	TGTGCCAGCAGCTCCCCGGGACCAGCCTACGAGCAGTACTTC	CASSSPGPAYEQYF
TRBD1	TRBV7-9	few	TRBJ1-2	TGTGCCAGCAGCAATCTAGGGACAGGACTTAACTATGGCTACACCTTC	CASSNLGTGLNYGYTF
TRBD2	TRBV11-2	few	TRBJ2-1	TGTGCCAGCAGCCTGCTGACTAGCGGGAGGAGCAATGAGCAGTTCTTC	CASSLLTSGRSNEQFF
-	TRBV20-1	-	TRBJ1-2	TGCAGTGCCCCCACCGTTAGCGGTGGCCTTAACTATGGCTACACCTTC	CSAPTVSGGLNYGYTF
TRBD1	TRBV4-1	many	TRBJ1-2	TGCGCCAGCAGCCTAGGAGGGACAGGAGGCTACACCTTC	CASSLGGTGGYTF
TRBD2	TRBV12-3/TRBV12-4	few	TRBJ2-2	TGTGCCAGCAGTTTCGGGGGGGACATCGGGGAGCTGTTTTTT	CASSFGGDIGELFF
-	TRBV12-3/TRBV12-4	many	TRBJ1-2	TGTGCCAGCAGTACAGGGATTTGGGCTGGTGGCTACACCTTC	CASSTGIWAGGYTF
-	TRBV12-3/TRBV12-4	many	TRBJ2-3	TGTGCCAGCAGTTTTCCCACAGATACGCAGTATTTT	CASSFPTDTQYF
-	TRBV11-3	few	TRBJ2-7	TGTGCCAGCGGGGGCTCAACGGGGGAACTCTACGAGCAGTACTTC	CASGGSTGELYEQYF
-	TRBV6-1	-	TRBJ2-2	TGTGCCAGCAGTGTCCGGAGGACCGGGGAGCTGTTTTTT	CASSVRRTGELFF
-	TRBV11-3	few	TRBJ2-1	TGTGCCAGCAGCTTACCAGGGGATGTCAATGAGCAGTTCTTC	CASSLPGDVNEQFF
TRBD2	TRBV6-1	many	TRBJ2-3	TGTGCCAGCTCCGGCGGGGGGACTCTTGTAGGAGATACGCAGTATTTT	CASSGGGTLVGDTQYF
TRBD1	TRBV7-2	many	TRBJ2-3	TGTGCCAGCAGCCCGGGACAGGGTGGAGATACGCAGTATTTT	CASSPGQGGDTQYF
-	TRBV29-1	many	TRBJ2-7	TGCAGCGTGAGGGGTATCGGAACCTCCTACGAGCAGTACTTC	CSVRGIGTSYEQYF
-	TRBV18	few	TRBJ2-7	TGTGCCAGCTCACCACCCAGAGGTTCCGTCGAGCAGTACTTC	CASSPPRGSVEQYF
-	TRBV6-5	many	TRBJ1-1	TGTGCCACCTCAGTAGGGAGGACTGAAGCTTTCTTT	CATSVGRTEAFF
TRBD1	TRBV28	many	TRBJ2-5	TGTGCCAGCATCCGGGACAGGGTTCCCCAAGAGACCCAGTACTTC	CASIRDRVPQETQYF
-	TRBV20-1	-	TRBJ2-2	TGCAGTGCTAGACAGGCCCGGGAGCTGTTTTTT	CSARQARELFF
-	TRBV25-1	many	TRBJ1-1	TGTGCCAGCAGTAGGGGGGGCAGGACTGAAGCTTTCTTT	CASSRGGRTEAFF
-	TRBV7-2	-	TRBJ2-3	TGTGCCAGCAGCCCCGGGCGGGACACCCTAGCCACAGATACGCAGTATTTT	CASSPGRDTLATDTQYF
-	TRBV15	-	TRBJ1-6	TGTGCCACCAGCAGAGATGCTAGTGTGAACAGGAGGAGTTCACCCCTCCACTTT	CATSRDASVNRRSSPLHF
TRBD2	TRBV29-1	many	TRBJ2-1	TGCAGCGTTTATACTAGCGAATACAATGAGCAGTTCTTC	CSVYTSEYNEQFF
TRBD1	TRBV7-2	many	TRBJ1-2	TGTGCCAGCAGCCCACGATGGCTAGGGGGCGCGAGTAAGGGCTACACCTTC	CASSPRWLGGASKGYTF
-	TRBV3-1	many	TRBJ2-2	TGTGCCAGCAGCCAATTGGGGTCCACCGGGGAGCTGTTTTTT	CASSQLGSTGELFF
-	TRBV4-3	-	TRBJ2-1	TGCGCCAGCAGCCAACTCGGGACGTTAAACAATGAGCAGTTCTTC	CASSQLGTLNNEQFF
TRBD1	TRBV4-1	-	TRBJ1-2	TGCGCCAGCAGCCAAGAGGGGACAGGGAGAAGTGGCTACACCTTC	CASSQEGTGRSGYTF
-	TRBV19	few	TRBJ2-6	TGTGCCAGTACCGGGAGCCCTGGGGCCAACGTCCTGACTTTC	CASTGSPGANVLTF
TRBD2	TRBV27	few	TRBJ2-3	TGTGCCAGCAGCCCCGGACTAGCCGTGAATACGCAGTATTTT	CASSPGLAVNTQYF
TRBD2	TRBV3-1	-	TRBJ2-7	TGTGCCAGCAGCCAAGAAGCGGGAGGGCCGGGCGAGCAGTACTTC	CASSQEAGGPGEQYF
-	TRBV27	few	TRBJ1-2	TGTGCCAGCAGTACGACGGTTAACTATGGCTACACCTTC	CASSTTVNYGYTF
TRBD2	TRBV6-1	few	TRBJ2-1	TGTGCCAGCAGCCCCGTAGCGGGAGTGGGTTACAATGAGCAGTTCTTC	CASSPVAGVGYNEQFF
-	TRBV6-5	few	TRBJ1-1	TGTGCCAGCAGTTACTCTGCAGGAGTCGGGACTGAAGCTTTCTTT	CASSYSAGVGTEAFF
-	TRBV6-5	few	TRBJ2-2	TGTGCCAGCAGTTCATACCGGACAGTGCGGGGGGAGCTGTTTTTT	CASSSYRTVRGELFF
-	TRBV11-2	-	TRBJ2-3	TGTGCCAGCAGCACCGAGGGCGGAGCTGCAGATACGCAGTATTTT	CASSTEGGAADTQYF
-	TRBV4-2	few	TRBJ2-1	TGTGCCAGCAGCCAAGCCGTCGTTTGGGGGGCAGATGAGCAGTTCTTC	CASSQAVVWGADEQFF
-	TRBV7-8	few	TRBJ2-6	TGTGCCAGCAGCTTAGTCCGATTTGGGGCCAACGTCCTGACTTTC	CASSLVRFGANVLTF